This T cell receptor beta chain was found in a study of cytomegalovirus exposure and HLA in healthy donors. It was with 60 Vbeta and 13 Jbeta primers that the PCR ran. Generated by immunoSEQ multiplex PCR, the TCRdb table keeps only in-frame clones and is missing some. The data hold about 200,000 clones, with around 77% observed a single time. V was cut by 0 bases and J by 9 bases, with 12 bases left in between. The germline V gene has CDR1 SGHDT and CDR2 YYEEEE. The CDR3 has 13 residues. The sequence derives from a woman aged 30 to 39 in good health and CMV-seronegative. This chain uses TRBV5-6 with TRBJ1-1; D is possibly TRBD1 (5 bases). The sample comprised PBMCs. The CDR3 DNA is TGTGCCAGCAGCTTGGGTCTGGGGCGGCAAGCTTTCTTT. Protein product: CASSLGLGRQAFF.